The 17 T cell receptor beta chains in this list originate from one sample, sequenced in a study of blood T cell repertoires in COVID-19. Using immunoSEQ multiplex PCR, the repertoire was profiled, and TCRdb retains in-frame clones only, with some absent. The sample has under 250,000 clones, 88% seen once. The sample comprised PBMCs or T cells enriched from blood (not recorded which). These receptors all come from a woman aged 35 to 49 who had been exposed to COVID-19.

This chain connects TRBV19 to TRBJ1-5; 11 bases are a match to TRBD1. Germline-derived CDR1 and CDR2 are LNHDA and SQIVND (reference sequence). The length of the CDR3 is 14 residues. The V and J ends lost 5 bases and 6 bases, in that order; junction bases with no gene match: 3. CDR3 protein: CASSGTGGGQPQHF. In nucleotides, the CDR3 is TGTGCCAGTAGTGGGACAGGGGGAGGTCAGCCCCAGCATTTT.

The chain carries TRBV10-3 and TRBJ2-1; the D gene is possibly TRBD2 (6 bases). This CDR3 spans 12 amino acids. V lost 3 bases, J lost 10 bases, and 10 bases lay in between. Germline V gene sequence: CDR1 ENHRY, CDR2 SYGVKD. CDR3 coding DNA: TGTGCCATCAGTGAACCCCTAGCGGAGCAGTTCTTC. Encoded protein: CAISEPLAEQFF.

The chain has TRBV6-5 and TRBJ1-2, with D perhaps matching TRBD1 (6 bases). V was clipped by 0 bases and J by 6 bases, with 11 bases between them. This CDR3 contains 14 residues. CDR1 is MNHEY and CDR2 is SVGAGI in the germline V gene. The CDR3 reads CASSYSNRVDGYTF. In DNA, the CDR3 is TGTGCCAGCAGTTACTCGAACAGGGTGGATGGCTACACCTTC.

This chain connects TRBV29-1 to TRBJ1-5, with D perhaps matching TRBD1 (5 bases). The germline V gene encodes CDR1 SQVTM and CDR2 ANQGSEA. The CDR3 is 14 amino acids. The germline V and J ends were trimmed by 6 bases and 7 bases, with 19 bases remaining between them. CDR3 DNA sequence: TGCAGCGTGGGAGAAGGACCCGGGGGACAGCCCCAGCATTTT. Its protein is CSVGEGPGGQPQHF.

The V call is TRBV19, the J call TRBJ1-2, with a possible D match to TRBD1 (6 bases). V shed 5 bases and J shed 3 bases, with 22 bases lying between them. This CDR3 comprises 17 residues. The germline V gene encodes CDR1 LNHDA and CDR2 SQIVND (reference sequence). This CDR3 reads CASSRNGLSGEYYGYTF. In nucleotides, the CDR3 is TGTGCCAGTAGTCGAAACGGGCTGTCAGGGGAGTACTATGGCTACACCTTC. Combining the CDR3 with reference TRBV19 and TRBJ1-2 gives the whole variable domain DGGITQSPKYLFRKEGQNVTLSCEQNLNHDAMYWYRQDPGQGLRLIYYSQIVNDFQKGDIAEGYSVSREKKESFPLTVTSAQKNPTAFYLCASSRNGLSGEYYGYTFGSGTRLTVV.

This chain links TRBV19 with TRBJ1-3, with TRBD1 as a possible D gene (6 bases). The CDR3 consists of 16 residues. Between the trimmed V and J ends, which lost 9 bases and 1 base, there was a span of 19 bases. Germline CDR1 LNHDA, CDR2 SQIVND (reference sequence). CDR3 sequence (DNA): TGTGCCAGCAGGACAGCCAAAGTTTTGTCTGGAAACACCATATATTTT. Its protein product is CASRTAKVLSGNTIYF.

This chain's CDR3 is CASSIDLRLVYRRLNNQPQHF. CDR3 sequence (DNA): TGTGCCAGTAGTATAGATCTCCGACTCGTATATCGCCGTCTAAACAATCAGCCCCAGCATTTT. The chain recombines TRBV19 with TRBJ1-5; D is ambiguous. Germline CDR1 is LNHDA and CDR2 is SQIVND (reference sequence). The CDR3 runs to 21 residues. V dropped 0 bases and J dropped 3 bases, with 27 bases sitting between them.

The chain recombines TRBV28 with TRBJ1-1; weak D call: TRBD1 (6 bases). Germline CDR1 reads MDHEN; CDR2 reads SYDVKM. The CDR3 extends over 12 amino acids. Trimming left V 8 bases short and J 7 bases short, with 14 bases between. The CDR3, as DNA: TGTGCCAGCGGTACAGGGTACGGTGAAGCTTTCTTT. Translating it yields CASGTGYGEAFF.

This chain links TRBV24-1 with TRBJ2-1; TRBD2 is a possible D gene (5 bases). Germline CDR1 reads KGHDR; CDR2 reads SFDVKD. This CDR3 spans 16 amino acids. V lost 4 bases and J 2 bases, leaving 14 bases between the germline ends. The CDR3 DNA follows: TGTGCCACCAGTGACCGGACCACCGGGGCCTACAATGAGCAGTTCTTC. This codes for CATSDRTTGAYNEQFF.

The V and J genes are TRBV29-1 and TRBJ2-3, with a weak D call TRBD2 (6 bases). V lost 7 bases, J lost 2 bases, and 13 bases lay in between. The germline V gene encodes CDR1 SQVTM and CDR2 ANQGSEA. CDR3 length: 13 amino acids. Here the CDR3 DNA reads TGCAGCGCCACCGGGACTGACACAGATACGCAGTATTTT. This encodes CSATGTDTDTQYF.

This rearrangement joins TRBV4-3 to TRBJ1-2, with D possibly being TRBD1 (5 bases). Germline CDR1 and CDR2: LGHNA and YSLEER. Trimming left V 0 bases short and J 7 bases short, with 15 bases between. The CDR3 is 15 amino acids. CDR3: CASSQDLGSGIGYTF. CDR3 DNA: TGCGCCAGCAGCCAAGATCTTGGGTCAGGGATTGGCTACACCTTC.

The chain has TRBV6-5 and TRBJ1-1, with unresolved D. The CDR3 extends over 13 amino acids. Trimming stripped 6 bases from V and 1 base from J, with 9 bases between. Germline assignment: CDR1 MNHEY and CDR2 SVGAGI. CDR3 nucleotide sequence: TGTGCCAGCAGAGCCGGGAGGAACACTGAAGCTTTCTTT. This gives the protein CASRAGRNTEAFF.

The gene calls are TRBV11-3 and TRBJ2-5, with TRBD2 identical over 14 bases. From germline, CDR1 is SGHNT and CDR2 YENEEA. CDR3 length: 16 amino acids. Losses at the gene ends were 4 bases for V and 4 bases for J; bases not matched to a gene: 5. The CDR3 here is CASSSGLAGGRETQYF. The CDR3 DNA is TGTGCCAGCAGCTCCGGACTAGCGGGGGGTAGAGAGACCCAGTACTTC.

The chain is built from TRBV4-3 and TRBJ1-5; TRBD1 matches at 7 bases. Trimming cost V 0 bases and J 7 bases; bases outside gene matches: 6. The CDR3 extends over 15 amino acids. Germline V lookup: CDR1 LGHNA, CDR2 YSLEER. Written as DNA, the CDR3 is TGCGCCAGCAGCCAAGATTGGACAGGAAAACAGCCCCAGCATTTT. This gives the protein CASSQDWTGKQPQHF.

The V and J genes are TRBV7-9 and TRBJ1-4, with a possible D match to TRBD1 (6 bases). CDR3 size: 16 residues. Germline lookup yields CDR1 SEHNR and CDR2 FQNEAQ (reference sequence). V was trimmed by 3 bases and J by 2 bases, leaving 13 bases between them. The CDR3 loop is CASSLSEGVTNEKLFF. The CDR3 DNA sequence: TGTGCCAGCAGCTTGAGTGAGGGGGTGACTAATGAAAAACTGTTTTTT.

The CDR3, as DNA: TGTGCCACAAAGCAGGGGGCAGGGACTGAAGCTTTCTTT. Amino acid sequence: CATKQGAGTEAFF. This chain joins TRBV19 and TRBJ1-1; 8 positions match TRBD1. Germline lookup yields CDR1 LNHDA and CDR2 SQIVND (reference sequence). V lost 10 bases and J lost 5; bases outside the gene matches: 9. This CDR3 comprises 13 residues.

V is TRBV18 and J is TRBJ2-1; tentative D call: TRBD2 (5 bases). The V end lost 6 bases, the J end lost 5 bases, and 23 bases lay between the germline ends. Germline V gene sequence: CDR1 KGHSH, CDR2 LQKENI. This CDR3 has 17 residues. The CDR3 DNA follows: TGTGCCAGCTCCACGATGGCGGCGGTCGGGGTTGACAATGAGCAGTTCTTC. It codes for CASSTMAAVGVDNEQFF.